This TCR beta chain was retrieved from a study of beta chain features in type 1 diabetes. Study background: No age, gender or cell yield differences were seen between patients and healthy donors.

Germline lookup yields CDR1 GTSNPN and CDR2 SVGIG (reference sequence). V was pared by 0 bases and J by 1 base, with 6 bases of the junction left unmatched. The CDR3 loop spans 16 amino acids. Overall study results and limits: Researchers reported that naive, central memory and Treg TCRB repertoires appeared more similar in patients than in healthy donors. Whatever favoring of shorter templates PCR might show would apply equally to patients and controls. For TCRB rearrangement, an influence of HLA type remained unresolved here.

The authors reverse transcribed all of the isolated RNA, so sequencing captured expressed TCRB transcripts. This table comes from immunoSEQ multiplex PCR, and its TCRdb copy is limited to in-frame clones, with some not included. The top ten hold 0.03% to 0.04% of the sample, which has some 230,000 clones, 9.6% seen once. This clone was picked up a small number of times. Its antigen remains unknown. The receptor was derived from a woman under 30 in good health. The sample taken for sequencing was naive CD4+ T cells from blood. This chain links TRBV30 with TRBJ1-3; 7 bases are a match to TRBD1. The CDR3 sequence is CAWSVRTGPSGNTIYF. Here the CDR3 DNA reads TGTGCCTGGAGTGTCCGGACAGGACCTTCTGGAAACACCATATATTTT.